The sequence of this TCR beta chain was determined in a study of T cell responses to AZD1222 COVID-19 vaccine. CDR1 and CDR2 from the germline V gene are LGHNA and YNFKEQ. Trimming took 1 base from V and 0 from J, leaving 10 bases between them. The CDR3 has 16 amino acids. Points from the study as a whole: Reports indicate that nearly half of spike-specific TCRs are directed at unmutated variant regions. Clonal diversity was possibly underestimated, and white British individuals and females predominated among donors.

To note about this clone: The antigen is unknown.

Profiling relied on immunoSEQ multiplex PCR, and the TCRdb table lists in-frame clones only, not all of them. The table has under 200,000 clones, more than 75% seen once. This receptor was taken from an adult who received the AZD1222 COVID-19 vaccine. The chain is built from TRBV4-2 and TRBJ2-1; a possible D gene is TRBD2 (6 bases). The sequences come from peripheral blood, collected 28 days after the second AZD1222 dose. This chain's CDR3 is CASSQGYGSSYNEQFF. CDR3 DNA sequence: TGTGCCAGCAGCCAAGGATACGGGAGCTCCTACAATGAGCAGTTCTTC.